A single sample is the source of the 28 T cell receptor beta chains below, sequenced in a study of T cell repertoires in cytomegalovirus infection (dated by TCRdb to 2018 to 2020). The antigens for these receptors are not known. The data were produced on an Illumina HiSeq 1500. The raw public reads went through TCRdb reprocessing: fastp at Q25, MiXCR clone calling, in-frame beta chains kept. Each CDR3 protein gets just one entry, which takes the most common genes and DNA from the rows behind it. The sample records about 920,000 distinct CDR3 sequences, roughly 31% of which are singletons. Clones ranked in the top ten supply over 12% of the sample. Interpreted using the paper, the treatment or condition label stands for: in vitro stimulation with specific CMV peptide epitopes to enrich CMV-specific T cells. This sample comprised cultured CD8+ T cells from PBMCs, obtained from culture after CMV antigen stimulation. The receptors stem from a human donor in good health (CMV status not recorded). Some clones in this sample may be carry-over from other donors' samples.

The CDR3 spells CASTQGRVEQYF. As DNA, the CDR3 is TGTGCCAGCACACAGGGGCGAGTCGAGCAGTACTTC. The chain is built from TRBV6-1 and TRBJ2-7; TRBD1 aligns across 7 bases. V shed 7 bases and J 6 bases; nucleotides not matched to a gene: 6. The length of the CDR3 is 12 residues. Germline values: CDR1 MNHNS, CDR2 SASEGT.

V gene TRBV14 combines with J gene TRBJ1-1; no clear D. The V gene lost 0 bases and the J gene lost 8 bases, with 10 bases spanning the gap. The CDR3 runs to 13 residues. Germline-derived CDR1 and CDR2 are SGHDN and FVKESK. CDR3 sequence (DNA): TGTGCCAGCAGCCAAGAATGGTGGCCCGAAGCTTTCTTT. It yields the protein CASSQEWWPEAFF.

V is TRBV2 and J is TRBJ1-1, with D maybe TRBD1 (6 bases). Trimming removed 4 bases from V and 0 bases from J, with 9 bases in between. Germline assignment: CDR1 SNHLY and CDR2 FYNNEI. The CDR3 sequence is 14 residues long. The CDR3 nucleotides read TGTGCCAGCAGTGGACAGGACATGAACACTGAAGCTTTCTTT. Its translation: CASSGQDMNTEAFF.

This chain links TRBV6-2 or TRBV6-3 with TRBJ2-7; 16 bases agree with TRBD2. V dropped 5 bases and J dropped 2; count of bases not matched to a gene: 3. Germline assignment: CDR1 MNHEY and CDR2 SVGEGT. This CDR3 comprises 16 residues. The CDR3 region has the DNA TGTGCCAGCAGTGCAGGGACTAGCGGGGGGGCCTACGAGCAGTACGTC. This translates into CASSAGTSGGAYEQYV.

This chain links TRBV4-1 with TRBJ1-1; maybe TRBD1 (6 bases). V dropped 10 bases and J dropped 4 bases, with 16 bases sitting between them. Looked up from germline, CDR1 is MGHRA and CDR2 is YSYEKL. This CDR3 has 13 residues. CDR3 DNA sequence: TGCGCCATCTCACAGGGTGATAGCACTGAAGCTTTCTTT. Its protein product is CAISQGDSTEAFF.

The rearrangement links TRBV24-1 to TRBJ2-2; tentatively, D is TRBD1 (5 bases). There are 13 residues in the CDR3. Germline CDR1 and CDR2: KGHDR and SFDVKD. Trimming stripped 4 bases from V and 5 bases from J, with 7 bases between. The CDR3 DNA sequence: TGTGCCACCAGTGACAGGGTAACCGGGGAGCTGTTTTTT. It codes for CATSDRVTGELFF.

This chain links TRBV6-5 with TRBJ1-1, with 7 bases matching TRBD1. V lost 4 bases and J lost 10; bases outside the gene matches: 6. Germline V gene lookup returns CDR1 MNHEY and CDR2 SVGAGI. The CDR3 loop spans 12 amino acids. DNA of the CDR3: TGTGCCAGCAGTTCCCGAGGGGGCCCAGCTTTCTTT. Its translation: CASSSRGGPAFF.

A few counts support this clonotype. The chain carries TRBV4-1 and TRBJ1-2; maybe TRBD1 (5 bases). The CDR3 is 12 amino acids. V was trimmed by 5 bases and J by 8 bases, leaving 12 bases between them. Germline V gives CDR1 MGHRA, CDR2 YSYEKL. The CDR3 sequence is CASSVTGGGYTF. The CDR3 DNA reads as TGCGCCAGCAGCGTAACAGGCGGCGGCTACACCTTC.

With respect to this clonotype: One end of the junction fails to match germline, which may point to a read error. This chain connects TRBV28 to TRBJ1-1; D remains unclear. There are 13 residues in the CDR3. Germline CDR1 reads MDHEN; CDR2 reads SYDVKM. CDR3 DNA: TGTGTCAGCAGTAGACGGCAGAACACTGAAGCTTTCTTT. Translating it yields CVSSRRQNTEAFF.

Notes on this clonotype: A much larger clone is a single base away; this may be a read error. The chain employs TRBV14 and TRBJ1-1; D might be TRBD1 (6 bases). Germline assignment: CDR1 SGHDN and CDR2 FVKESK. This CDR3 spans 15 amino acids. The CDR3 DNA sequence: TGTGCCAACAGCCCCCAGGGGTTATATCGGACTGAAGCTTTCTTT. Residues: CANSPQGLYRTEAFF.

This clonotype has a handful of counts. This chain joins TRBV27 and TRBJ1-2, with a weak D call TRBD1 (5 bases). Per the germline V gene, CDR1 is MNHEY and CDR2 is SMNVEV (reference sequence). CDR3 length: 12 residues. V gave up 8 bases and J gave up 6 bases, with 13 bases separating them. The CDR3 DNA sequence: TGTGCCAGCCACAACCCAGGGCATGGCTACACCTTC. Its translation is CASHNPGHGYTF.

This clonotype was seen only a few times. V gene TRBV5-6 combines with J gene TRBJ2-1; D might be TRBD1 (5 bases). The germline CDR1 and CDR2 sequences are SGHDT and YYEEEE. The germline V and J ends were trimmed by 4 bases and 0 bases, with 14 bases remaining between them. The CDR3 has 16 residues. CDR3 sequence: CASSTRQQSSYNEQFF. CDR3 bases: TGTGCCAGCAGCACCCGACAGCAAAGCTCCTACAATGAGCAGTTCTTC. Variable domain in full (rest from reference TRBV5-6 and TRBJ2-1): DAGVTQSPTHLIKTRGQQVTLRCSPKSGHDTVSWYQQALGQGPQFIFQYYEEEERQRGNFPDRFSGHQFPNYSSELNVNALLLGDSALYLCASSTRQQSSYNEQFFGPGTRLTVL.

This clonotype was picked up one time. V and J are TRBV5-4 and TRBJ2-1; D ambiguous. The V and J ends lost 10 bases and 5 bases respectively, with 10 bases between them. CDR3 size: 11 residues. Germline V gene lookup returns CDR1 SGHNT and CDR2 YYREEE (reference sequence). The CDR3 protein is CALSTDNEQFF. Written as DNA, the CDR3 is TGTGCCCTTTCCACCGACAATGAGCAGTTCTTC. The full variable domain, in which reference TRBV5-4 and TRBJ2-1 provide the parts outside the CDR3, is ETGVTQSPTHLIKTRGQQVTLRCSSQSGHNTVSWYQQALGQGPQFIFQYYREEENGRGNFPPRFSGLQFPNYSSELNVNALELDDSALYLCALSTDNEQFFGPGTRLTVL.

A few counts support this clonotype. This chain connects TRBV6-2 or TRBV6-3 to TRBJ1-1; D uncertain. The CDR3 length is 12 residues. Germline-derived CDR1 and CDR2 are MNHEY and SVGEGT. The V end was cut by 7 bases, the J end by 4 bases, with 10 bases between. The CDR3 DNA reads TGTGCCAGCATGCGCCGGTCCACTGAAGCTTTCTTT. Amino acids: CASMRRSTEAFF.

The chain carries TRBV6-2 or TRBV6-3 and TRBJ1-1, with 8 bases aligning to TRBD1. The germline V gene encodes CDR1 MNHEY and CDR2 SVGEGT. The ends lost 10 bases at V and 5 bases at J; junction bases unmatched: 9. The CDR3 spans 13 residues. CDR3: CATAQGARTEAFF. CDR3 nucleotide sequence: TGTGCCACCGCTCAGGGGGCGCGTACTGAAGCTTTCTTT.

Ten or more counts support this clonotype. The J gene is TRBJ1-5, the V gene TRBV7-2; D is undetermined. Trimming took 1 base from V and 7 from J, leaving 11 bases between them. In germline, CDR1 is SGHTA, CDR2 FQGNSA. The CDR3 extends over 14 amino acids. The CDR3 spells CASSLDSVGQPQHF. As DNA, the CDR3 is TGTGCCAGCAGCTTAGATAGTGTCGGACAGCCCCAGCATTTT.

Details on this clonotype: Possible read error: a much larger clone is one base away. The gene calls are TRBV28 and TRBJ2-2; 10 nucleotides match TRBD1. This CDR3 comprises 16 residues. Germline CDR1 reads MDHEN; CDR2 reads SYDVKM. CDR3 in DNA: TGTGCCAGCAGTTTAATGGGACAGGGGAACACCGGGGAGCTGTGTTTT. Its protein is CASSLMGQGNTGELCF.

This clonotype was seen more than once but under ten times. This CDR3 reads CASSSPLSGGDQETQYF. Here the CDR3 DNA reads TGTGCCAGCAGCTCCCCCTTATCGGGGGGGGACCAAGAGACCCAGTACTTC. V is TRBV7-8 and J is TRBJ2-5, with TRBD2 matching over 8 bases. Germline CDR1 is SGHVS and CDR2 is FQNEAQ. J lost 0 bases, V lost 4 bases, and 10 bases had no gene match. The CDR3 sequence is 17 residues long.

The chain carries TRBV7-9 and TRBJ2-3, with 9 bases that match TRBD2. The CDR3 sequence is 17 residues long. The ends lost 5 bases at V and 7 bases at J; junction bases unmatched: 16. Germline loops: CDR1 SEHNR, CDR2 FQNEAQ (reference sequence). In nucleotides, the CDR3 is TGTGCCAGCAGCCCCAATGCCTTAGCGGGGGACCCTCATACGCAGTATTTT. It specifies CASSPNALAGDPHTQYF.

This clonotype was detected only a few times. This chain connects TRBV4-2 to TRBJ1-2, with D possibly matching TRBD1 (6 bases). V lost 0 bases to trimming and J lost 4 bases, with 12 bases between them. The CDR3 consists of 15 residues. Germline values: CDR1 LGHNA, CDR2 YNFKEQ. This chain's CDR3 is CASSQEGGDPYGYTF. CDR3 nucleotides: TGTGCCAGCAGCCAAGAAGGGGGGGACCCCTATGGCTACACCTTC.

This clonotype occurred many times. CDR3 residues: CASSRSGAYSNQPQHF. In nucleotides, the CDR3 is TGTGCCAGCAGCCGATCAGGGGCCTATAGCAATCAGCCCCAGCATTTT. The chain is built from TRBV7-8 and TRBJ1-5, with D maybe TRBD1 (6 bases). V lost 5 bases and J lost 0, with 14 bases in between. This CDR3 contains 16 residues. Germline loops: CDR1 SGHVS, CDR2 FQNEAQ.

Concerning this clonotype: A much bigger clone sits one base away, suggesting this may be a read error. V is TRBV7-6 and J is TRBJ1-5; possible D gene TRBD1, 5 bases. The germline CDR1 and CDR2 sequences are SGHVS and FNYEAQ. V was pared by 5 bases and J by 4 bases, with 18 bases between. This CDR3 is built from 16 residues. CDR3 region: CASSLGTLGVNQPQHF. The DNA for the CDR3 is TGTGCCAGCAGCCTCGGGACCCTCGGGGTTAATCAGCCCCAGCATTTT.

The chain links TRBV27 to TRBJ2-5; 13 nucleotides align to TRBD2. This CDR3 comprises 15 residues. V shed 7 bases, J shed 2 bases, and the junction held 4 bases outside the gene matches. Germline lookup yields CDR1 MNHEY and CDR2 SMNVEV (reference sequence). CDR3 DNA sequence: TGTGCCAGCACTAGACTAGCGGGGGGACAAGAGACCCAGTACTTC. Translation gives CASTRLAGGQETQYF.

This clonotype was picked up many times. The chain has TRBV7-3 and TRBJ2-3, with unresolved D. V was clipped by 1 base and J by 4 bases, with 6 bases between them. From germline, CDR1 is SGHTA and CDR2 FQGTGA. There are 13 residues in the CDR3. CDR3 sequence: CASSLIAPDTQYF. CDR3 coding DNA: TGTGCCAGCAGCTTAATCGCGCCAGATACGCAGTATTTT.

The chain's CDR3 is CASSFRTGTEKLFF. The CDR3 nucleotides read TGTGCCAGCAGCTTTCGGACAGGGACCGAAAAACTGTTTTTT. The chain has TRBV7-8 and TRBJ1-4; TRBD1 matches 8 bases. Trimming took 3 bases from V and 8 from J; bases not matched to a gene: 5. This CDR3 comprises 14 residues. Germline-derived CDR1 and CDR2 are SGHVS and FQNEAQ.

This clonotype appeared many times. The gene calls are TRBV7-6 and TRBJ2-1, with TRBD1 matching over 12 bases. This CDR3 region has 20 residues. Germline V CDR1 and CDR2: SGHVS, FNYEAQ. Trimming took 5 bases from V and 1 from J; bases not matched to a gene: 15. CDR3 sequence: CASSMGQGAPAIISYNEQFF. Here the CDR3 DNA reads TGTGCCAGCAGCATGGGACAGGGGGCTCCCGCCATAATTTCCTACAATGAGCAGTTCTTC.

This clonotype has a handful of counts. The chain links TRBV2 to TRBJ2-5; D gene unclear. The V gene lost 1 base and the J gene lost 2 bases, with 8 bases spanning the gap. The length of the CDR3 is 14 residues. The germline CDR1 and CDR2 sequences are SNHLY and FYNNEI. CDR3 sequence: CASSEGGSQETQYF. CDR3 bases: TGTGCCAGCAGTGAAGGCGGTAGTCAAGAGACCCAGTACTTC.

This clonotype was counted a few times. This chain uses TRBV7-9 with TRBJ1-2; the D is unclear. From germline, CDR1 is SEHNR and CDR2 FQNEAQ (reference sequence). This CDR3 contains 15 residues. V shed 1 base and J shed 2 bases, with 11 bases lying between them. The CDR3 loop is CASSLVGISNYGYTF. DNA of the CDR3: TGTGCCAGCAGCTTAGTAGGGATCTCAAACTATGGCTACACCTTC.